This T cell receptor (beta chain) originates from a study of blood T cell repertoires in COVID-19. Study-wide context: T cells, B-cell-depleted T cells, or PBMCs provided the cDNA or gDNA that served as material.

Authors' data handling: For nucleated cells, counts were estimated from reference gene primer amplification. Libraries were prepared by immunoSEQ multiplex PCR; TCRdb keeps only in-frame clonotypes and omits some of them. The D gene and trimming were derived from the DNA, and the V and J assignments and clone size from that table. The sample contains some 200,000 clones, around 86% of which appear only once. This CDR3 spans 15 amino acids. Germline V gene data show CDR1 as KGHSH and CDR2 as LQKENI. Trimming took 6 bases from V and 7 from J; bases not matched to a gene: 8. The V and J genes are TRBV18 and TRBJ1-6; 8 bases are shared with TRBD1. Sequences were obtained from PBMCs or T cells enriched from blood (not recorded which). The TCR was taken from a man aged 30 to 45 in a cohort exposed to, infected with or recovered from COVID-19 (not recorded which). Written as DNA, the CDR3 is TGTGCCAGCTCCCCAGGGACAGGAACGAATTCACCCCTCCACTTT. Protein: CASSPGTGTNSPLHF.